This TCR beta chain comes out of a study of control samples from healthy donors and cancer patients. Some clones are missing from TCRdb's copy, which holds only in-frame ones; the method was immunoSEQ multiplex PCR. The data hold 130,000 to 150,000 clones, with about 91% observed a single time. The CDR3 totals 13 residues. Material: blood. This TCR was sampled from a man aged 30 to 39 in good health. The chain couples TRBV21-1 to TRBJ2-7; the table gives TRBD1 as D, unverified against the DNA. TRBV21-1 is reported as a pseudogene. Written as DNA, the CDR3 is TGTGCCAGCAGCACCCGACAGAATACTGAGCAGTACTTC. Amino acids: CASSTRQNTEQYF.